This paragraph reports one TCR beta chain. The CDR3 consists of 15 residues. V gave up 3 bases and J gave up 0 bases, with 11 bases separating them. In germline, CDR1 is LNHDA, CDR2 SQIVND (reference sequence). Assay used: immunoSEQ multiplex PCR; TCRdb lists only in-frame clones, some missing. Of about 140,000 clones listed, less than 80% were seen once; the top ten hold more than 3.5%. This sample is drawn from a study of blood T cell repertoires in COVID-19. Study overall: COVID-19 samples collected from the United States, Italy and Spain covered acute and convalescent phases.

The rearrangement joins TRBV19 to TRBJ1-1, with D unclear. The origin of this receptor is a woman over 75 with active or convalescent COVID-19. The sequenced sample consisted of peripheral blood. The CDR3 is CASSMNSLMNTEAFF. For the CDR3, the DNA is TGTGCCAGTAGTATGAACAGCCTTATGAACACTGAAGCTTTCTTT. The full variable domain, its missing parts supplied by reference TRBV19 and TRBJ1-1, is DGGITQSPKYLFRKEGQNVTLSCEQNLNHDAMYWYRQDPGQGLRLIYYSQIVNDFQKGDIAEGYSVSREKKESFPLTVTSAQKNPTAFYLCASSMNSLMNTEAFFGQGTRLTVV.